A single sample is the source of the 4 T cell receptor beta chains below, sequenced in a study of shared clonotypes between healthy human individuals. Sequenced by immunoSEQ multiplex PCR; TCRdb stores in-frame clones only, minus some. The data hold some 1.5 million clones, with around 97% observed a single time. Material: naive CD4+ T cells sorted from blood. This sample's subset: CD45RA+ positively selected. Every receptor here comes from a man younger than 45 in good health.

The J gene is TRBJ2-3, the V gene TRBV9; D is uncertain. Germline V gene sequence: CDR1 SGDLS, CDR2 YYNGEE. Trimming pared 2 bases from V and 2 bases from J, leaving 15 bases between. The CDR3 contains 16 residues. The CDR3, as DNA: TGTGCCAGCAGCGTTTCTTCAGCGCCCGCCACAGATACGCAGTATTTT. It yields the protein CASSVSSAPATDTQYF.

V usage is TRBV2 and J usage is TRBJ1-1, with 10 bases fitting TRBD1. Germline assignment: CDR1 SNHLY and CDR2 FYNNEI. The CDR3 loop spans 13 amino acids. J gave up 9 bases and V 6 bases, and 7 bases lay outside the gene matches. The CDR3 loop reads CASSPGQGLKAFF. CDR3 in DNA: TGTGCCAGCAGCCCGGGACAGGGGCTTAAAGCTTTCTTT.

The chain is built from TRBV29-1 and TRBJ2-7; tentatively, D is TRBD1 (6 bases). The CDR3 covers 11 residues. CDR1 is SQVTM and CDR2 is ANQGSEA in the germline V gene. V lost 6 bases and J lost 3, with 9 bases in between. For the CDR3, the DNA is TGCAGCGTGCAGACAGGCTACGAGCAGTACTTC. It is translated as CSVQTGYEQYF.

The chain combines TRBV19 with TRBJ2-2; unclear D gene. CDR3 length: 15 residues. Germline V gives CDR1 LNHDA, CDR2 SQIVND (reference sequence). V dropped 1 base and J dropped 6 bases, with 12 bases sitting between them. CDR3 nucleotide sequence: TGTGCCAGTAGTATAGGACTTATATCTTCCGGGGAGCTGTTTTTT. This codes for CASSIGLISSGELFF.